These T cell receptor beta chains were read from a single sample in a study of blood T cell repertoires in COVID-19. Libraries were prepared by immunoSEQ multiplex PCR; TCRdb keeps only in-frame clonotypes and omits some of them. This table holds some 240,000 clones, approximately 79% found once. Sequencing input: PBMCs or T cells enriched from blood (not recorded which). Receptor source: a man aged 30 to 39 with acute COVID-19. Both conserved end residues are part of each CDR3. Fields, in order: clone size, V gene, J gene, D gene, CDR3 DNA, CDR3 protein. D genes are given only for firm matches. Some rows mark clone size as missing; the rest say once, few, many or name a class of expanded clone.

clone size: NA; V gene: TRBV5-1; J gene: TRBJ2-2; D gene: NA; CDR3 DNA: TGCGCCAGCAGCTTGGTAGGGGGCACCGGGGAGCTGTTTTTT; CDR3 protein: CASSLVGGTGELFF
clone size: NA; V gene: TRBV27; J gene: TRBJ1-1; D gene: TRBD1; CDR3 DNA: TGTGCCAGCCAAGGACAGGGCTGGGCTGAAGCTTTCTTT; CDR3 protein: CASQGQGWAEAFF
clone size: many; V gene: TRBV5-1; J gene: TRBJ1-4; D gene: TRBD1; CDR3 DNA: TGTGCCAGCAGCTTGGCGCAGGGGGCAGGGAAACTGTTTTTT; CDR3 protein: CASSLAQGAGKLFF
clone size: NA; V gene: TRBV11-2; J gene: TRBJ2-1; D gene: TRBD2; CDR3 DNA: TGTGCCAGCAGCTGGGGCCCGCGGGGGGCCCTCAATGAGCAGTTCTTC; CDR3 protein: CASSWGPRGALNEQFF
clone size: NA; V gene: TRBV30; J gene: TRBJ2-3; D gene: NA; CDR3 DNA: TGTGCCTGGAACCCCGAACGGGAGACCACAGATACGCAGTATTTT; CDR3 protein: CAWNPERETTDTQYF
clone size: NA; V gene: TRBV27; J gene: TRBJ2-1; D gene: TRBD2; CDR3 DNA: TGTGCCAGCAGTTTAATGGAACTAGCGGGGTACAATGAGCAGTTCTTC; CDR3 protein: CASSLMELAGYNEQFF
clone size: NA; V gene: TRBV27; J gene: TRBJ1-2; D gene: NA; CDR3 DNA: TGTGCCAGCAGTTTCGACCCGCGGCGAACAGGGCAAACTAACTATGGCTACACCTTC; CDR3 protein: CASSFDPRRTGQTNYGYTF
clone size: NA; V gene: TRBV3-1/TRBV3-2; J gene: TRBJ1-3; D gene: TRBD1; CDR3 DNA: TGTGCCAGCAGCCGGACAGGGGCTGGAAACACCATATATTTT; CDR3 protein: CASSRTGAGNTIYF
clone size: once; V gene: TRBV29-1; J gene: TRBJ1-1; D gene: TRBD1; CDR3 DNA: TGCAGCAATAGGGGGCCCAACACTGAAGCTTTCTTT; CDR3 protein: CSNRGPNTEAFF
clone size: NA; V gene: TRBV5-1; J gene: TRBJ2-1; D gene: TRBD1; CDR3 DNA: TGCGCCAGCAGCCCACAGGGACAGGTTCCCTACAATGAGCAGTTCTTC; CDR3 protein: CASSPQGQVPYNEQFF
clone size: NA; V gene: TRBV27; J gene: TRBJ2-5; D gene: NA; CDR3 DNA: TGTGCCAGCAGCCCCATGGGGGGGACACAAGAGACCCAGTACTTC; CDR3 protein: CASSPMGGTQETQYF